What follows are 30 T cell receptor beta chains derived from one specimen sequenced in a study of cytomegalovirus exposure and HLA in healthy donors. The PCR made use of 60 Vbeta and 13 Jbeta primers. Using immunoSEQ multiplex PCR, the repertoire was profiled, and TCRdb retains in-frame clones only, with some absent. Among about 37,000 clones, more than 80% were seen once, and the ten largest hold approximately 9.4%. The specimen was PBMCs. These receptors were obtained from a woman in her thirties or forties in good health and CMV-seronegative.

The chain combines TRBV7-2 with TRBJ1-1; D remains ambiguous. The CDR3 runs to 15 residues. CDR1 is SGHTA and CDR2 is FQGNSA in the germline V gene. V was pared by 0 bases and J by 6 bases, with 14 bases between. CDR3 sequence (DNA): TGTGCCAGCAGCTTAGCCCCCAGGCGAGCGGCTGAAGCTTTCTTT. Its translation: CASSLAPRRAAEAFF.

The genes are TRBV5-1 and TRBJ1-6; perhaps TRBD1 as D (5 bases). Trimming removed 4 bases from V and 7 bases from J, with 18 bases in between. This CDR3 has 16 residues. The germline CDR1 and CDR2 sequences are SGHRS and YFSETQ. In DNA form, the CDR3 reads TGCGCCAGCAGCCCTGCAGGGCGTTTGGAGAATTCACCCCTCCACTTT. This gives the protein CASSPAGRLENSPLHF.

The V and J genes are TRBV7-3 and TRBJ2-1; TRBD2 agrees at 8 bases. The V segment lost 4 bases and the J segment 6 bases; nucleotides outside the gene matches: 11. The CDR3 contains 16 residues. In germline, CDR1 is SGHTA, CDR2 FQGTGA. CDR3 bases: TGTGCCAGCAGCTCCGAGATCGCGGGGGGACGCAATGAGCAGTTCTTC. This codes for CASSSEIAGGRNEQFF.

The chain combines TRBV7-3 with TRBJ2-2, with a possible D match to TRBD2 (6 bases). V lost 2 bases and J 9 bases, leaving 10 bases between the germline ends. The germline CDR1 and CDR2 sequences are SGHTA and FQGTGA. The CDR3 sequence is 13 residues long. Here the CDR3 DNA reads TGTGCCAGCAGCTTAGTAGCGGTGCGGGAGCTGTTTTTT. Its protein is CASSLVAVRELFF.

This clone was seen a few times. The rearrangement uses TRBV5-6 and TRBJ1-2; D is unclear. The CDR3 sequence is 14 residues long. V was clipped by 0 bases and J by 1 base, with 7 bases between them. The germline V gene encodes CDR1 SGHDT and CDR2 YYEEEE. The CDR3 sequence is CASSLGQNNYGYTF. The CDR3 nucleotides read TGTGCCAGCAGCTTGGGGCAGAATAACTATGGCTACACCTTC.

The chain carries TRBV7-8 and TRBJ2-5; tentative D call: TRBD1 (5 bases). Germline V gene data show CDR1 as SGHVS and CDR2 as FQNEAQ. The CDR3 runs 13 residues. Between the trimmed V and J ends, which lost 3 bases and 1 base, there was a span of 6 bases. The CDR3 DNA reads TGTGCCAGCAGCTTGGGGCTCCAAGAGACCCAGTACTTC. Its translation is CASSLGLQETQYF.

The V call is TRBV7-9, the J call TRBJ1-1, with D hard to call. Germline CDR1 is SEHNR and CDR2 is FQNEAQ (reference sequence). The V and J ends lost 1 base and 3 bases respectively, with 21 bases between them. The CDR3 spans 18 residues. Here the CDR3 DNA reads TGTGCCAGCAGCTTAGAATTTCTTAGCCAGGCCGGGGACACTGAAGCTTTCTTT. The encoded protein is CASSLEFLSQAGDTEAFF. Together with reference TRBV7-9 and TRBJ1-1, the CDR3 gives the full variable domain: DTGVSQNPRHKITKRGQNVTFRCDPISEHNRLYWYRQTLGQGPEFLTYFQNEAQLEKSRLLSDRFSAERPKGSFSTLEIQRTEQGDSAMYLCASSLEFLSQAGDTEAFFGQGTRLTVV.

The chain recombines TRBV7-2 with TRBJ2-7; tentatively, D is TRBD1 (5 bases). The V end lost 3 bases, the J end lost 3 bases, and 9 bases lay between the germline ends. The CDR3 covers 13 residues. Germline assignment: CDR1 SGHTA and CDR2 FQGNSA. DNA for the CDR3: TGTGCCAGCAGCTTGGACAACTACTACGAGCAGTACTTC. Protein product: CASSLDNYYEQYF.

For the CDR3, the DNA is TGCGCCAGCAGCCACCGACCAGGGGATGAGCAGTTCTTC. Protein sequence: CASSHRPGDEQFF. V gene TRBV4-3 combines with J gene TRBJ2-1; tentative D call: TRBD1 (6 bases). This CDR3 comprises 13 residues. Trimming took off 3 bases at V and 8 bases at J, with 11 bases between the two ends. From germline, CDR1 is LGHNA and CDR2 YSLEER.

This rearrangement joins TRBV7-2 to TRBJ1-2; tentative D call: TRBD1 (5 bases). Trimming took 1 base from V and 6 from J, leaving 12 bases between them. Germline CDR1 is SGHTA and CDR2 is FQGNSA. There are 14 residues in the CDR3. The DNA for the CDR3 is TGTGCCAGCAGCTTAGGTGAAGTAGGGGATGGCTACACCTTC. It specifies CASSLGEVGDGYTF.

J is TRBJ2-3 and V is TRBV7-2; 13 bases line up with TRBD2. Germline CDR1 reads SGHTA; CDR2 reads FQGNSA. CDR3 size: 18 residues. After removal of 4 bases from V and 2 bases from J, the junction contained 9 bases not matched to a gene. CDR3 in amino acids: CASSYSGTSGAVTDTQYF. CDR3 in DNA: TGTGCCAGCAGCTATTCCGGGACTAGCGGGGCGGTCACAGATACGCAGTATTTT.

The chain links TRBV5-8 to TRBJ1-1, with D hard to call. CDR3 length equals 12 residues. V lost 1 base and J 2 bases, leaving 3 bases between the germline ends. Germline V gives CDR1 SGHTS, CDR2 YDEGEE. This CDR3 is CASSLYNTEAFF. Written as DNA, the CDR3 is TGTGCCAGCAGCTTGTATAACACTGAAGCTTTCTTT.

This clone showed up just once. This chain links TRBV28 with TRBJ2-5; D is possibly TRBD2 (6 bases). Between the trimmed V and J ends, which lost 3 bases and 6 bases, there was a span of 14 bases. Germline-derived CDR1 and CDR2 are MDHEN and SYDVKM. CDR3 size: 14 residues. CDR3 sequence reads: CASSFGGSGKTQYF. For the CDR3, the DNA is TGTGCCAGCAGTTTTGGGGGGTCTGGGAAGACCCAGTACTTC. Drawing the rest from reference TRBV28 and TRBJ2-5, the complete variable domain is DVKVTQSSRYLVKRTGEKVFLECVQDMDHENMFWYRQDPGLGLRLIYFSYDVKMKEKGDIPEGYSVSREKKERFSLILESASTNQTSMYLCASSFGGSGKTQYFGPGTRLLVL.

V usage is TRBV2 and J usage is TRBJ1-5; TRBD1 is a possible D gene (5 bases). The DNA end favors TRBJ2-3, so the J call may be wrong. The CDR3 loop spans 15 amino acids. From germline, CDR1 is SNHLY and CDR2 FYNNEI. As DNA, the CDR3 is TGTGCCAGCAAGACATGGGGCCAGGGTGATCAGCCCCAGTATTTT. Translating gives CASKTWGQGDQPQYF.

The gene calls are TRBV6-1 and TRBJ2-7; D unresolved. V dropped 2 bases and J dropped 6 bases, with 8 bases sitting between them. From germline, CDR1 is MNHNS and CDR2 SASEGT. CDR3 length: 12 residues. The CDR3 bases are TGTGCCAGCAGTGAACACCTGGGCGAGCAGTACGTC. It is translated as CASSEHLGEQYV.

The CDR3 DNA reads TGTGCCAGCTCAACGGGACTGACGAACACTGAAGCTTTCTTT. It encodes CASSTGLTNTEAFF. The chain combines TRBV18 with TRBJ1-1; D is perhaps TRBD1 (5 bases). CDR3 length: 14 residues. Per germline, CDR1 KGHSH and CDR2 LQKENI. The V gene lost 5 bases and the J gene lost 1 base, with 11 bases spanning the gap.

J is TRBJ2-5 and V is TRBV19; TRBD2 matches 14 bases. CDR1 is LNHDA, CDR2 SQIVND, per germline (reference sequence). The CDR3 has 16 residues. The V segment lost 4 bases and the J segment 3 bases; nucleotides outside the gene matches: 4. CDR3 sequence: CASSRGLAGVEETQYF. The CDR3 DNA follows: TGTGCCAGTAGTAGGGGACTAGCGGGGGTGGAAGAGACCCAGTACTTC.

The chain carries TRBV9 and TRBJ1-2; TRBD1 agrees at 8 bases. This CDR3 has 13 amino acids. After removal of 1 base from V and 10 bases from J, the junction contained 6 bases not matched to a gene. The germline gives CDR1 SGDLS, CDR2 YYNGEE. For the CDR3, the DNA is TGTGCCAGCAGCGTACTCGACAGGGGCGTCTACACCTTC. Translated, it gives CASSVLDRGVYTF.

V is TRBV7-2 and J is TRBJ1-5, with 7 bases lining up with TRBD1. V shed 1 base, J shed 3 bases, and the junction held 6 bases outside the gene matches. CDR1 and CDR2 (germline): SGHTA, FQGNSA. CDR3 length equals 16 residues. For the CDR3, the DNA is TGTGCCAGCAGCTTAGTAGGGACAGACCTCAATCAGCCCCAGCATTTT. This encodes CASSLVGTDLNQPQHF.

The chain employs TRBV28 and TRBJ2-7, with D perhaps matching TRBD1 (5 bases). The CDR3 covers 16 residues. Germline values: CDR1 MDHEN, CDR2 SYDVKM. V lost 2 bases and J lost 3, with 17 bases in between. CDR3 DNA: TGTGCCAGCAGTTTACTCTTTGGGCCAGACAGCTACGAGCAGTACTTC. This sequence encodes CASSLLFGPDSYEQYF.

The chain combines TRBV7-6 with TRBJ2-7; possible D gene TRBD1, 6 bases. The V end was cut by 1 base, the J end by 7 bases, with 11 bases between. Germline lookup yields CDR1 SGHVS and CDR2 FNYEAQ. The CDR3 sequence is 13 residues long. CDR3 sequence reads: CASSLGPGEEQYV. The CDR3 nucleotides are TGTGCCAGCAGCTTAGGTCCAGGGGAAGAGCAGTACGTC.

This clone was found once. The CDR3 DNA sequence: TGCAGCGCCGCAGGACAGGGGGGAGGCACAGATACGCAGTATTTT. Protein product: CSAAGQGGGTDTQYF. V usage is TRBV29-1 and J usage is TRBJ2-3; TRBD1 agrees at 10 bases. J lost 1 base, V lost 7 bases, and 8 bases had no gene match. The germline V gene has CDR1 SQVTM and CDR2 ANQGSEA. The CDR3 is 15 amino acids.

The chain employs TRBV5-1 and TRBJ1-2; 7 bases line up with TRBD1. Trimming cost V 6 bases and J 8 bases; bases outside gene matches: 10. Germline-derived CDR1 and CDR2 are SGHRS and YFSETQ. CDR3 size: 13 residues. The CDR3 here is CASKEQGRLGYTF. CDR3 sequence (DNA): TGCGCCAGCAAGGAACAGGGGAGGCTCGGCTACACCTTC.

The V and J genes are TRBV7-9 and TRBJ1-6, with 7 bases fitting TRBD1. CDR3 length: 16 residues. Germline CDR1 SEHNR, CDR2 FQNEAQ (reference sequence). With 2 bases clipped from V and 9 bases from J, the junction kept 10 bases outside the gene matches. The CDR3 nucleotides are TGTGCCAGCAGCTTAATGGGGGGACAGCTCGGTTCACCCCTCCACTTT. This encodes CASSLMGGQLGSPLHF.

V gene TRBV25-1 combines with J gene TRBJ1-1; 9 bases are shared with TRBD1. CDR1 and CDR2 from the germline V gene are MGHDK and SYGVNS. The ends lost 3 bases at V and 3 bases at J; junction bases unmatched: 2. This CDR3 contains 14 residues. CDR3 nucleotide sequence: TGTGCCAGCAGTGACTGGACAGGGGACACTGAAGCTTTCTTT. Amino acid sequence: CASSDWTGDTEAFF.

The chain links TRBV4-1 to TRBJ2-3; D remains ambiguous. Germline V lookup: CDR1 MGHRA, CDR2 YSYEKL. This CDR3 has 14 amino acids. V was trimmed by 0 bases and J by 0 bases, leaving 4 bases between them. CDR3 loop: CASSQDPSTDTQYF. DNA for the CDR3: TGCGCCAGCAGCCAAGATCCTAGCACAGATACGCAGTATTTT.

This CDR3 is CATKGLAGPETQYF. The CDR3 DNA sequence: TGTGCCACCAAGGGACTAGCGGGGCCGGAGACCCAGTACTTC. This chain joins TRBV19 and TRBJ2-5; TRBD2 aligns across 13 bases. The germline gives CDR1 LNHDA, CDR2 SQIVND (reference sequence). The V segment lost 10 bases and the J segment 5 bases; nucleotides outside the gene matches: 7. This CDR3 contains 14 residues.

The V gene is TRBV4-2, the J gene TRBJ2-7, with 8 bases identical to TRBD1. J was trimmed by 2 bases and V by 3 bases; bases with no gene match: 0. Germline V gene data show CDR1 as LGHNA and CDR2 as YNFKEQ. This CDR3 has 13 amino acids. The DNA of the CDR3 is TGTGCCAGCAGCCAGGGACAGGCCTACGAGCAGTACTTC. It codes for CASSQGQAYEQYF.

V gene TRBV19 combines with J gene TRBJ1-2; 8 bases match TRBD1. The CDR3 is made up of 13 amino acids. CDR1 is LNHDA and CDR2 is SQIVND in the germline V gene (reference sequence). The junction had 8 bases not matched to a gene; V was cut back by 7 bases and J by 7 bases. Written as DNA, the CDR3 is TGTGCCAGTACCAGACAGGGGACAGGTGGCTACACCTTC. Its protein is CASTRQGTGGYTF.

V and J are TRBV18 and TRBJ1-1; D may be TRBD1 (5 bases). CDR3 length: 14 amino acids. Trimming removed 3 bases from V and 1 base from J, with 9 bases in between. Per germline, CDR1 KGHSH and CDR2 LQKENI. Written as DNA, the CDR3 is TGTGCCAGCTCACCTGTACAGGCGAACACTGAAGCTTTCTTT. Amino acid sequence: CASSPVQANTEAFF.